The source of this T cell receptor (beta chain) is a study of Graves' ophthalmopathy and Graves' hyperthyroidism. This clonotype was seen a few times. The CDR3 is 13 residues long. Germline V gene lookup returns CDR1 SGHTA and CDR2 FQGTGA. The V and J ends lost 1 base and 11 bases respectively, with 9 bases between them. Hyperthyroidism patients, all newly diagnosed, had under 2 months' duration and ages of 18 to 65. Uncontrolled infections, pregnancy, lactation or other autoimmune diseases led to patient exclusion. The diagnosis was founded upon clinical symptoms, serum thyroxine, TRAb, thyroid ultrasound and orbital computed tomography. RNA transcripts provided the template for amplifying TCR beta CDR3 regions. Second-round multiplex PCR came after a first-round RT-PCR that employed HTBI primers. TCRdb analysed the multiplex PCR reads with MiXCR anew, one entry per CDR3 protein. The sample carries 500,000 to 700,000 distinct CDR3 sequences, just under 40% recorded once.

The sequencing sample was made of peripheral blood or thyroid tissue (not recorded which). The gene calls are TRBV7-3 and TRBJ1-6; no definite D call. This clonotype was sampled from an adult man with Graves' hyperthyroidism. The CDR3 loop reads CASSLSAGTPLHF. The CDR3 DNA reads TGTGCCAGCAGCTTAAGCGCCGGGACACCCCTCCACTTT. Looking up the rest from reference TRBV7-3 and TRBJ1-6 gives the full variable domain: GAGVSQTPSNKVTEKGKYVELRCDPISGHTALYWYRQSLGQGPEFLIYFQGTGAADDSGLPNDRFFAVRPEGSVSTLKIQRTERGDSAVYLCASSLSAGTPLHFGNGTRLTVT.